This TCR beta chain was sequenced during a study of early T cells in non-severe SARS-CoV-2 infection. One entry per CDR3 protein results from TCRdb running MiXCR on the 5' RACE reads. The profile shows around 71,000 distinct CDR3 sequences, about 14% of them singletons. This clonotype was recorded many times. The source material was whole blood, sampled at baseline. This sequence originates from an adult who was a healthcare worker with PCR-confirmed SARS-CoV-2 infection or an uninfected control (not recorded which).

CDR3 in amino acids: CAWTLGSYGYTF. The CDR3 nucleotides read TGTGCCTGGACTCTCGGTTCCTATGGCTACACCTTC. The V and J genes are TRBV30 and TRBJ1-2; D remains ambiguous. This CDR3 region has 12 residues. V lost 4 bases and J lost 4, with 10 bases in between. Germline V gene sequence: CDR1 GTSNPN, CDR2 SVGIG (reference sequence). The full variable domain, its missing parts supplied by reference TRBV30 and TRBJ1-2, is SQTIHQWPATLVQPVGSPLSLECTVEGTSNPNLYWYRQAAGRGLQLLFYSVGIGQISSEVPQNLSASRPQDRQFILSSKKLLLSDSGFYLCAWTLGSYGYTFGSGTRLTVV.